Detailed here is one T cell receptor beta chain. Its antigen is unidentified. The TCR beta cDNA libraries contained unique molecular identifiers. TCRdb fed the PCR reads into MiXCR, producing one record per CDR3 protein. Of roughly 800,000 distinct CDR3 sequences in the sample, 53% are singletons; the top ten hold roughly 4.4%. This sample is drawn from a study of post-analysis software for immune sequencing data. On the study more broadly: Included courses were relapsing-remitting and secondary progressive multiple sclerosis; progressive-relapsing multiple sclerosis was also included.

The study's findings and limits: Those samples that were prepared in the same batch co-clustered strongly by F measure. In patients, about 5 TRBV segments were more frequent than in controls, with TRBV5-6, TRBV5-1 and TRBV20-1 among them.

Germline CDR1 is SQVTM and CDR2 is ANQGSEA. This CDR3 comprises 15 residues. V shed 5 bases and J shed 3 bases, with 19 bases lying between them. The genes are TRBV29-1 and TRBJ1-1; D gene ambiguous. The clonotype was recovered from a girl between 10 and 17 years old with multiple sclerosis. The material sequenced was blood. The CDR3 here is CSVSTGPRGDTEAFF. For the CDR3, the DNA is TGCAGCGTTTCGACCGGGCCCCGGGGTGACACTGAAGCTTTCTTT.